A selection of T cell receptor beta chains follows, all from one sample in a study of OX40 agonist ivuxolimab in advanced cancers. Sequencing was performed with immunoSEQ multiplex PCR; in TCRdb, only in-frame clones are kept and a portion is missing. The sample shows under 80,000 clones, roughly 81% of them seen only once. Sequencing was performed on CD4+ or CD8+ T cells sorted from blood, taken in a trial of the OX40 agonist ivuxolimab. These TCRs come from an adult with an advanced solid tumor such as melanoma, head and neck, liver or kidney cancer. CDR3s include the opening cysteine and the closing phenylalanine or tryptophan. D genes are given only for firm matches. Expanded clones are given a class, and other clones once, few, many or no size at all.

>18|TRBV4-3|TRBD2|TRBJ2-3|.
TGCGCCAGCAGCCAAGATACGACTAGCGGGGGGAGCACAGATACGCAGTATTTT
CASSQDTTSGGSTDTQYF
>13|TRBV6-1|.|TRBJ1-1|.
TGTGCCAGCAGTGAGGTTTTGGACACTGAAGCTTTCTTT
CASSEVLDTEAFF
>13|TRBV2|.|TRBJ2-5|.
TGTGCCAGCAGTGAAGGACAGCAAGAGACCCAGTACTTC
CASSEGQQETQYF
>15|TRBV6-6|.|TRBJ2-7|.
TGTGCCAGCAGACCCGGGACGGGGAGCTCCTACGAGCAGTACTTC
CASRPGTGSSYEQYF
>16|TRBV28|.|TRBJ1-2|.
TGTGCCAGCAGTGGGACACCCTCGGCCGGCCACTATGGCTACACCTTC
CASSGTPSAGHYGYTF
>14|TRBV11-3|.|TRBJ2-1|.
TGTGCCAGCAGCTTAGCAATCAGCAACAATGAGCAGTTCTTC
CASSLAISNNEQFF
>17|TRBV27|TRBD1|TRBJ1-3|.
TGTGCCAGCGGTCCGGGACAGGGACCTGTTGATGGAAACACCATATATTTT
CASGPGQGPVDGNTIYF
>16|TRBV15|TRBD1|TRBJ1-5|.
TGTGCCACCAGCAGAGATAAAGGGGGCTCCGGTCAGCCCCAGCATTTT
CATSRDKGGSGQPQHF
>13|TRBV7-2|.|TRBJ2-2|few
TGTGCCAGCAGCTCCGTGAACACCGGGGAGCTGTTTTTT
CASSSVNTGELFF
>15|TRBV7-2|TRBD1|TRBJ2-7|.
TGTGCCAGCAGCGCCCGACAGGGGGCGGCCTACGAGCAGTACTTC
CASSARQGAAYEQYF
>20|TRBV27|TRBD1|TRBJ2-7|.
TGTGCCAGCAGTTTCCGGGCGCCCGGGACAGGGGGCTTACTCGTCTACGAGCAGTACTTC
CASSFRAPGTGGLLVYEQYF
>14|TRBV5-1|TRBD1|TRBJ2-2|.
TGCGCCAGCAGCACCGGACAGGGCCACGGGGAGCTGTTTTTT
CASSTGQGHGELFF
>15|TRBV15|.|TRBJ1-6|.
TGTGCCACCAGCAGAGAACAGCTGGGGAATTCACCCCTCCACTTT
CATSREQLGNSPLHF
>17|TRBV27|TRBD1|TRBJ1-4|.
TGTGCCAGCAGTTCCTGGACAGGGGGGATAACTAATGAAAAACTGTTTTTT
CASSSWTGGITNEKLFF
>17|TRBV5-1|.|TRBJ2-7|.
TGCGCCAGCAGCTTGGGGACCGGGACCGAGGGAACCTACGAGCAGTACTTC
CASSLGTGTEGTYEQYF
>15|TRBV19|.|TRBJ1-2|once
TGTGCCAGTAGTTGGGCCGGACAGAGGAACTATGGCTACACCTTC
CASSWAGQRNYGYTF
>16|TRBV2|TRBD1|TRBJ1-4|.
TGTGCCAGCAGTGAGGAGGGGGCAGCAACTAATGAAAAACTGTTTTTT
CASSEEGAATNEKLFF
>14|TRBV4-1|.|TRBJ1-4|few
TGCGCCAGCAGCCAGGGTCCTCTTAATGAAAAACTGTTTTTT
CASSQGPLNEKLFF
>12|TRBV30|.|TRBJ2-5|.
TGTGCCTGGAGTCCCAGACAAGAGACCCAGTACTTC
CAWSPRQETQYF
>17|TRBV28|.|TRBJ1-5|.
TGTGCCAGCAGTGCCCCGGGACACAGTAAGGGGTTTCAGCCCCAGCATTTT
CASSAPGHSKGFQPQHF
>16|TRBV5-1|.|TRBJ2-3|.
TGCGCCAGCAGCTCATCTGGACTTGAAGGTACAGATACGCAGTATTTT
CASSSSGLEGTDTQYF
>17|TRBV7-6|.|TRBJ2-1|.
TGTGCCAGCAGCTTTGGGCTAGCCCCAAGCTCCTACAATGAGCAGTTCTTC
CASSFGLAPSSYNEQFF
>14|TRBV19|TRBD1|TRBJ1-3|.
TGTGCCAGTAGACCCAGGGGGCGCGGAAACACCATATATTTT
CASRPRGRGNTIYF
>16|TRBV7-9|TRBD2|TRBJ2-1|.
TGTGCCAGCAGCTTAGTCCTTGGGACTAGTATGAGTGAGCAGTTCTTC
CASSLVLGTSMSEQFF
>14|TRBV11-2|.|TRBJ2-1|.
TGTGCCACACCCATACAGGGAACCTACAATGAGCAGTTCTTC
CATPIQGTYNEQFF
>17|TRBV27|.|TRBJ1-1|.
TGTGCCAGCAGTTTACGGGTCACCCTCACGGATAACACTGGAGCTTTCTTT
CASSLRVTLTDNTGAFF
>13|TRBV19|.|TRBJ2-7|.
TGTGCCAGTAGTCCCGGGAGAGGGTTCGAGCAGTACTTC
CASSPGRGFEQYF
>13|TRBV18|.|TRBJ2-7|few
TGTGCCAGCTCACAGGGCTGGGGCTACGAGCAGTACTTC
CASSQGWGYEQYF
>14|TRBV18|.|TRBJ2-1|.
TGTGCCAGCTCGAAGCCAACTTTAGTCAATGAGCAGTTCTTC
CASSKPTLVNEQFF
>15|TRBV19|TRBD2|TRBJ2-1|.
TGTGCCAGTAGTATTGGCGCGGGAGGAAGGAATGAGCAGTTCTTC
CASSIGAGGRNEQFF
>15|TRBV9|.|TRBJ1-2|.
TGTGCCAGCAGCCCAAGCCCGGGCAGGGTGTCAGGCTACACCTTC
CASSPSPGRVSGYTF
>15|TRBV6-4|.|TRBJ2-1|.
TGTGCCAGCAGACCCGACGGGAGCTCCTACAATGAGCAGTTCTTC
CASRPDGSSYNEQFF
>14|TRBV7-2|TRBD1|TRBJ1-2|.
TGTGCCAGCAGCAACTGGGACAGTAACTATGGCTACACCTTC
CASSNWDSNYGYTF
>14|TRBV6-6|.|TRBJ1-2|.
TGTGCCAGCAGCCTGGGACGTGGTAACTATGGCTACACCTTC
CASSLGRGNYGYTF
>14|TRBV27|.|TRBJ1-2|.
TGTGCCAGCGCGCACCGGGACTTCCGGGAGGGCTACACCTTC
CASAHRDFREGYTF
>14|TRBV4-3|.|TRBJ2-1|.
TGCGCCAGCAGCCTTCAGAGGACGCTGAATGAGCAGTTCTTC
CASSLQRTLNEQFF